The 19 T cell receptor beta chains reported below all come from one sample, sequenced in a study of cytomegalovirus exposure and HLA in healthy donors. PCR employed 60 Vbeta and 13 Jbeta primers. Profiling relied on immunoSEQ multiplex PCR, and the TCRdb table lists in-frame clones only, not all of them. The table lists about 130,000 clones. Material: PBMCs. The receptors were sampled from a woman in her sixties in good health and CMV-seronegative.

The chain recombines TRBV5-4 with TRBJ2-1, with TRBD2 matching 11 bases. The length of the CDR3 is 17 residues. Losses at the gene ends were 4 bases for V and 0 bases for J; bases not matched to a gene: 6. The V gene's germline CDR1 is SGHNT and CDR2 YYREEE (reference sequence). Written as DNA, the CDR3 is TGTGCCAGCAGCCCCCCACTAGCGGGGGCCTCCTACAATGAGCAGTTCTTC. This gives the protein CASSPPLAGASYNEQFF.

The chain joins TRBV2 to TRBJ2-5; tentative D call: TRBD1 (5 bases). This CDR3 comprises 14 residues. Germline CDR1 is SNHLY and CDR2 is FYNNEI. V lost 4 bases and J lost 4, with 13 bases in between. CDR3 coding DNA: TGTGCCAGCAGTGTTCAGGGCTACGGAGAGACCCAGTACTTC. This translates into CASSVQGYGETQYF.

V gene TRBV2 combines with J gene TRBJ1-2; weak D call: TRBD1 (6 bases). This CDR3 has 14 residues. CDR1 is SNHLY, CDR2 FYNNEI, per germline. The V and J ends lost 6 bases and 4 bases respectively, with 15 bases between them. This CDR3 is CASRQGPGTYGYTF. The CDR3 nucleotides read TGTGCCAGCAGGCAGGGGCCGGGAACCTATGGCTACACCTTC. Full variable domain (remainder filled in from reference TRBV2 and TRBJ1-2): EPEVTQTPSHQVTQMGQEVILRCVPISNHLYFYWYRQILGQKVEFLVSFYNNEISEKSEIFDDQFSVERPDGSNFTLKIRSTKLEDSAMYFCASRQGPGTYGYTFGSGTRLTVV.

The genes are TRBV5-5 and TRBJ2-7; TRBD1 matches at 12 bases. This CDR3 contains 16 residues. Germline V gene data show CDR1 as SGHKS and CDR2 as YYEKEE (reference sequence). J gave up 7 bases and V 0 bases, and 8 bases lay outside the gene matches. This chain's CDR3 is CASSLAPGQGAEEQYF. The CDR3 bases are TGTGCCAGCAGCTTGGCCCCGGGACAGGGGGCGGAAGAGCAGTACTTC.

The chain is built from TRBV27 and TRBJ1-6, with TRBD1 as a possible D gene (6 bases). The CDR3 has 17 amino acids. V lost 5 bases and J lost 0, with 14 bases in between. Germline V CDR1 and CDR2: MNHEY, SMNVEV (reference sequence). Written as DNA, the CDR3 is TGTGCCAGCAGTCCACCTGGACAGAGCTCCTATAATTCACCCCTCCACTTT. Amino acids: CASSPPGQSSYNSPLHF.

V and J are TRBV6-5 and TRBJ1-2; 8 nucleotides line up with TRBD1. There are 15 residues in the CDR3. Looked up from germline, CDR1 is MNHEY and CDR2 is SVGAGI. The V segment lost 6 bases and the J segment 2 bases; nucleotides outside the gene matches: 8. In DNA form, the CDR3 reads TGTGCCAGCAGACGCGGGACAGGCCCAAACTATGGCTACACCTTC. As protein: CASRRGTGPNYGYTF.

The chain joins TRBV10-1 to TRBJ1-2; TRBD1 is a possible D gene (6 bases). The CDR3 is 13 residues long. Trimming took 4 bases from V and 6 from J, leaving 12 bases between them. In germline, CDR1 is WNHNN, CDR2 SYGVQD (reference sequence). The CDR3 loop reads CASSGPQGHGYTF. The CDR3 DNA reads as TGCGCCAGCAGTGGGCCACAGGGCCATGGCTACACCTTC.

The V gene is TRBV5-1, the J gene TRBJ2-5; 7 nucleotides align to TRBD2. V lost 2 bases, J lost 3 bases, and 1 base stayed unmatched. The CDR3 has 13 residues. Germline CDR1 is SGHRS and CDR2 is YFSETQ. The CDR3 coding sequence is TGCGCCAGCAGCTTCGGACTAGAAGAGACCCAGTACTTC. Its translation is CASSFGLEETQYF.

The V gene is TRBV10-3, the J gene TRBJ1-5; D uncertain. Germline assignment: CDR1 ENHRY and CDR2 SYGVKD. This CDR3 has 16 residues. With 3 bases removed from V and 3 bases from J, the gap between germline ends came to 15 bases. The CDR3 loop is CAISDREPIDNQPQHF. CDR3 coding DNA: TGTGCCATCAGTGATCGGGAACCAATTGACAATCAGCCCCAGCATTTT.

The rearrangement uses TRBV5-4 and TRBJ2-7; no clear D gene. Trimming shortened V by 2 bases and J by 0 bases, and 3 bases separated the two germline ends. The length of the CDR3 is 12 residues. CDR1 is SGHNT, CDR2 YYREEE, per germline (reference sequence). CDR3 nucleotide sequence: TGTGCCAGCAGCTTTAGCTCCTACGAGCAGTACTTC. It codes for CASSFSSYEQYF.

V gene TRBV5-1 combines with J gene TRBJ2-1; 7 nucleotides align to TRBD2. This CDR3 contains 14 residues. V gave up 2 bases and J gave up 8 bases; unmatched junction bases: 7. CDR1 and CDR2 from the germline V gene are SGHRS and YFSETQ. The CDR3 coding sequence is TGCGCCAGCAGCTTCGGTAGCGGGCTCGATGAGCAGTTCTTC. Amino acid sequence: CASSFGSGLDEQFF.

This chain joins TRBV6-1 and TRBJ1-1, with 8 bases identical to TRBD1. Trimming took 0 bases from V and 1 from J; bases not matched to a gene: 7. CDR1 is MNHNS and CDR2 is SASEGT in the germline V gene. The CDR3 loop spans 17 amino acids. Here the CDR3 DNA reads TGTGCCAGCAGTGAAGCCCTGGACAGGGATGGGAACACTGAAGCTTTCTTT. This sequence encodes CASSEALDRDGNTEAFF.

J is TRBJ2-2 and V is TRBV2, with 7 bases that match TRBD1. V lost 6 bases and J lost 7; bases outside the gene matches: 11. CDR3 size: 15 residues. Germline CDR1 SNHLY, CDR2 FYNNEI. The CDR3 region has the DNA TGTGCCAGCAGGAGGGACAGCCCTCGGGGCGGGGAGCTGTTTTTT. Protein sequence: CASRRDSPRGGELFF.

The CDR3 DNA reads TGCGCCAGCAGAACAGGGACAGGGAGTTCCACCGGGGAGCTGTTTTTT. Its translation is CASRTGTGSSTGELFF. The rearrangement uses TRBV5-1 and TRBJ2-2; TRBD1 matches at 9 bases. V shed 5 bases and J 4 bases; nucleotides not matched to a gene: 9. Germline CDR1 reads SGHRS; CDR2 reads YFSETQ. CDR3 length: 16 amino acids.

The rearrangement joins TRBV15 to TRBJ2-1; 8 nucleotides align to TRBD2. With 3 bases clipped from V and 8 bases from J, the junction kept 6 bases outside the gene matches. The CDR3 spans 14 residues. Germline CDR1 is LNHNV and CDR2 is YYDKDF (reference sequence). The CDR3 sequence: CATSSISGNDEQFF. CDR3 bases: TGTGCCACCAGCAGCATTAGCGGGAATGATGAGCAGTTCTTC.

The chain is built from TRBV6-5 and TRBJ1-2; TRBD1 agrees at 7 bases. Trimming took 6 bases from V and 4 from J; bases not matched to a gene: 8. Germline CDR1 is MNHEY and CDR2 is SVGAGI. The CDR3 extends over 14 amino acids. The CDR3 DNA reads as TGTGCCAGCAGCCAGTCGACAGGGTTCTATGGCTACACCTTC. Residues: CASSQSTGFYGYTF.

The J gene is TRBJ2-7, the V gene TRBV2; 10 bases agree with TRBD1. Germline V gives CDR1 SNHLY, CDR2 FYNNEI. The CDR3 spans 15 residues. J gave up 1 base and V 7 bases, and 7 bases lay outside the gene matches. CDR3 DNA sequence: TGTGCCAGCAAATCCGGGACAGGGGATTCCTACGAGCAGTACTTC. This gives the protein CASKSGTGDSYEQYF.

The rearrangement joins TRBV28 to TRBJ1-6; D is uncertain. CDR1 and CDR2 (germline): MDHEN, SYDVKM. The CDR3 length is 13 residues. Trimming took off 0 bases at V and 10 bases at J, with 7 bases between the two ends. The CDR3 nucleotides are TGTGCCAGCAGTTTATGGGTAGAGTCACCCCTCCACTTT. Its translation: CASSLWVESPLHF.

The CDR3 is CASSLSTGGDTQYF. In nucleotides, the CDR3 is TGTGCCAGCAGCTTAAGCACAGGGGGAGATACGCAGTATTTT. The J gene is TRBJ2-3, the V gene TRBV7-8; the match to TRBD1 covers 8 bases. The germline V gene encodes CDR1 SGHVS and CDR2 FQNEAQ. The V and J ends lost 2 bases and 5 bases, in that order; junction bases with no gene match: 3. The CDR3 runs to 14 residues.